The T cell receptor (beta chain) described here comes from a study of blood T cell repertoires in COVID-19. Turning to the study itself: The United States, Italy and Spain supplied acute and convalescent COVID-19 samples. From T cells, B-cell-depleted T cells, or PBMCs came the material, which was cDNA or gDNA.

Libraries were prepared by immunoSEQ multiplex PCR; TCRdb keeps only in-frame clonotypes and omits some of them. The sample lists roughly 160,000 clones, approximately 90% occurring once. Germline CDR1 reads MDHEN; CDR2 reads SYDVKM. The CDR3 is made up of 14 amino acids. Trimming took off 6 bases at V and 1 base at J, with 10 bases between the two ends. Seattle's enrolled individuals joined amid active infection and were then monitored longitudinally. The receptor comes from a woman in her 70s with COVID-19, enrolled during active disease. The chain couples TRBV28 to TRBJ2-4; D not certain. The sample taken for sequencing was peripheral blood. CDR3: CASSPPGAKNIQYF. CDR3 DNA sequence: TGTGCCAGCAGCCCCCCTGGCGCCAAAAACATTCAGTACTTC.